A selection of T cell receptor beta chains follows, all from one sample in a study of cytomegalovirus exposure and HLA in healthy donors. TCRdb keeps only in-frame clones here, not all; method: immunoSEQ multiplex PCR. The top ten hold about 3.3% of the sample, which has around 99,000 clones, over 65% seen once. The sequenced sample was PBMCs. These receptors were obtained from a man aged 35-49 years in good health and CMV-seronegative. Both conserved end residues are part of each CDR3. The order of the fields is CDR3 protein, J gene, V gene, CDR3 length.

CASRTASYEQYF | TRBJ2-7 | TRBV2 | 12
CASSYSSPGAPLHF | TRBJ1-6 | TRBV6-6 | 14
CASSQSLELTEAFF | TRBJ1-1 | TRBV16 | 14
CASSIRLGEQYF | TRBJ2-7 | TRBV27 | 12
CASSPGQGLYEQYF | TRBJ2-7 | TRBV5-4 | 14
CASSLLVGETEAFF | TRBJ1-1 | TRBV7-9 | 14
CASSSYRGSNGYTF | TRBJ1-2 | TRBV28 | 14
CASSLGGQGSSYEQYF | TRBJ2-7 | TRBV11-2 | 16
CASRKDRISTEAFF | TRBJ1-1 | TRBV6-1 | 14
CASSANSGSYTEAFF | TRBJ1-1 | TRBV9 | 15
CASSPLGGRVYNEQFF | TRBJ2-1 | TRBV10-1 | 16
CASSQEVGKQYF | TRBJ2-3 | TRBV4-1 | 12
CASSPGGETQYF | TRBJ2-5 | TRBV5-4 | 12
CASRSDSPGYTF | TRBJ1-2 | TRBV2 | 12
CASIGTGKAGELFF | TRBJ2-2 | TRBV2 | 14
CASRAAGSGNTIYF | TRBJ1-3 | TRBV10-2 | 14
CATSGQGYNEQFF | TRBJ2-1 | TRBV2 | 13
CSVEQGSSPNSPLHF | TRBJ1-6 | TRBV29-1 | 15
CASSLEVQGFYEQYF | TRBJ2-7 | TRBV11-2 | 15
CASRSGGLGNTEAFF | TRBJ1-1 | TRBV28 | 15
CASSWTSGSGSDEQFF | TRBJ2-1 | TRBV5-4 | 16
CASSLTTGQSSGANVLTF | TRBJ2-6 | TRBV7-9 | 18
CSARQGTEAFF | TRBJ1-1 | TRBV20-1 | 11
CASSSSLGQDRGTEAFF | TRBJ1-1 | TRBV7-9 | 17
CASRGGRDTIYF | TRBJ1-3 | TRBV6-1 | 12
CASTPGLDDTGELFF | TRBJ2-2 | TRBV5-6 | 15